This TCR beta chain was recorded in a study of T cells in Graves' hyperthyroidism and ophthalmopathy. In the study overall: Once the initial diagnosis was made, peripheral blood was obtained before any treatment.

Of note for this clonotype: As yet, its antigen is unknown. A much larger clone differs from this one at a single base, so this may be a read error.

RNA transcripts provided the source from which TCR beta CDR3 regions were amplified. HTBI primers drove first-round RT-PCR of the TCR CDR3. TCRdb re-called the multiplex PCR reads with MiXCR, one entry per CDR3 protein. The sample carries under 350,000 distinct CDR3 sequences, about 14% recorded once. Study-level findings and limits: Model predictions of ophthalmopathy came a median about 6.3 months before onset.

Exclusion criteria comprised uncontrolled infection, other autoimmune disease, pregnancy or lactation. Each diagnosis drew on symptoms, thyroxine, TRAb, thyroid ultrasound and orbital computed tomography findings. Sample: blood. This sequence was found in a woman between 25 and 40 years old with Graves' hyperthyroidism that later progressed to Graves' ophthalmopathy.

The CDR3: CASSQDSVETQYF. CDR3 coding DNA: TGTGCCAGCAGCCAAGATTCCGTTGAGACCCAGTACTTC. This chain joins TRBV7-2 and TRBJ2-5; no clear D. From germline, CDR1 is SGHTA and CDR2 FQGNSA. This CDR3 spans 13 amino acids. V dropped 5 bases and J dropped 5 bases, with 12 bases sitting between them.